The entry below describes one T cell receptor beta chain. Unmatched junction bases numbered 5, after V lost 5 bases and J lost 2 bases. The CDR3 is 15 residues long. Germline-derived CDR1 and CDR2 are SGHVS and FQNEAQ. The data belong to a study of T cell responses to AZD1222 COVID-19 vaccine. Clones were read by immunoSEQ multiplex PCR, and TCRdb kept only the in-frame ones, dropping some. Counted here are approximately 68,000 clones, about 91% occurring once; the ten biggest clones make up 15% to 20%. The starting material was peripheral blood, obtained on day 0 of AZD1222 vaccination. The sequence came from an adult in good health. The rearrangement links TRBV7-8 to TRBJ2-3; 9 bases match TRBD1. CDR3 sequence: CASSQDRGPTDTQYF. CDR3 coding DNA: TGTGCCAGCAGCCAGGACAGGGGCCCCACAGATACGCAGTATTTT.